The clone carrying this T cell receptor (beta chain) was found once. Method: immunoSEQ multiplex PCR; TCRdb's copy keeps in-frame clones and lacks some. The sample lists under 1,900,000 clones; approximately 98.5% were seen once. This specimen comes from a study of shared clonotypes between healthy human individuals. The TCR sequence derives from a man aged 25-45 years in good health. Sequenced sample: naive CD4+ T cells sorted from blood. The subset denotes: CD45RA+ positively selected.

CDR3 nucleotides: TGTGCCAGCAGTTACGGCGCGCTGAACACCGGGGAGCTGTTTTTT. Translated: CASSYGALNTGELFF. The chain links TRBV6-6 to TRBJ2-2, with D unresolved. The V gene's germline CDR1 is MNHNY and CDR2 SVGAGI (reference sequence). This CDR3 has 15 residues. With 2 bases removed from V and 1 base from J, the gap between germline ends came to 8 bases.